These T cell receptor beta chains were read from a single sample in a study of blood T cells in healthy people across ages. From the 5' RACE reads, TCRdb called clonotypes with MiXCR, one entry per CDR3 protein. The sample records about 780,000 distinct CDR3 sequences, about 59% being singletons. Sequencing used blood. The receptors here all came from a man aged 25-45 years in good health. Both conserved end residues are part of each CDR3. The D gene is left open where the match is weak. Size values are once, few and many counts, or a class for expanded clones, and some rows have none.

j_call: TRBJ2-1; clone_size: -; d_call: -; v_call: TRBV9; cdr3_aa: CASSVGGAPSYNEQFF; cdr3_nt: TGTGCCAGCAGCGTAGGCGGGGCCCCCTCCTACAATGAGCAGTTCTTC
j_call: TRBJ2-1; clone_size: -; d_call: -; v_call: TRBV4-3; cdr3_aa: CASSLGATGRRYSEQFF; cdr3_nt: TGCGCCAGCAGCCTAGGGGCGACAGGACGGCGGTATAGTGAGCAGTTCTTC
j_call: TRBJ1-2; clone_size: once; d_call: TRBD1; v_call: TRBV5-6; cdr3_aa: CASNQRQGGHYTF; cdr3_nt: TGTGCCAGCAACCAGCGACAGGGAGGACACTACACCTTC
j_call: TRBJ2-1; clone_size: -; d_call: TRBD2; v_call: TRBV27; cdr3_aa: CASSLSPLAGVLDEQFF; cdr3_nt: TGTGCCAGCAGTTTAAGTCCTTTAGCGGGGGTGCTAGATGAGCAGTTCTTC
j_call: TRBJ1-2; clone_size: -; d_call: TRBD1; v_call: TRBV9; cdr3_aa: CASSVVREGTAYGYTF; cdr3_nt: TGTGCCAGCAGCGTAGTTCGGGAAGGGACAGCCTATGGCTACACCTTC
j_call: TRBJ2-3; clone_size: few; d_call: TRBD2; v_call: TRBV12-3/TRBV12-4; cdr3_aa: CASLWGGSTDTQYF; cdr3_nt: TGTGCCAGCCTCTGGGGGGGTAGCACAGATACGCAGTATTTT
j_call: TRBJ1-4; clone_size: -; d_call: -; v_call: TRBV5-1; cdr3_aa: CASSVRGTINLNEKLFF; cdr3_nt: TGCGCCAGCAGCGTCAGAGGAACTATTAACTTAAATGAAAAACTGTTTTTT
j_call: TRBJ2-6; clone_size: -; d_call: -; v_call: TRBV4-3; cdr3_aa: CASSQWAVSSGANVLTF; cdr3_nt: TGCGCCAGCAGCCAATGGGCAGTAAGCTCTGGGGCCAACGTCCTGACTTTC
j_call: TRBJ2-7; clone_size: few; d_call: -; v_call: TRBV25-1; cdr3_aa: CASSDLLDKGDEQYF; cdr3_nt: TGTGCCAGCAGTGACCTACTAGACAAGGGGGACGAGCAGTACTTC
j_call: TRBJ2-1; clone_size: -; d_call: -; v_call: TRBV6-6; cdr3_aa: CASSYGGGHNEQFF; cdr3_nt: TGTGCCAGCAGTTATGGAGGGGGCCACAATGAGCAGTTCTTC
j_call: TRBJ2-1; clone_size: -; d_call: TRBD1; v_call: TRBV4-2; cdr3_aa: CASSQATGVSLYEQFF; cdr3_nt: TGTGCCAGCAGCCAGGCCACAGGGGTTTCCCTCTATGAGCAGTTCTTC
j_call: TRBJ1-4; clone_size: -; d_call: -; v_call: TRBV12-3/TRBV12-4; cdr3_aa: CASRGGTAVTAKLFF; cdr3_nt: TGTGCCAGCAGGGGAGGGACGGCAGTAACTGCAAAACTGTTTTTT
j_call: TRBJ1-2; clone_size: -; d_call: -; v_call: TRBV30; cdr3_aa: CAWSAGYGYTF; cdr3_nt: TGTGCCTGGAGTGCGGGGTATGGCTACACCTTC
j_call: TRBJ2-7; clone_size: -; d_call: -; v_call: TRBV5-1; cdr3_aa: CASCRDTMEQQYF; cdr3_nt: TGCGCCAGCTGCCGGGACACCATGGAACAGCAGTACTTC
j_call: TRBJ1-2; clone_size: few; d_call: -; v_call: TRBV7-9; cdr3_aa: CASSFEGARGYTF; cdr3_nt: TGTGCCAGCAGCTTTGAAGGGGCTCGGGGCTACACCTTC
j_call: TRBJ2-7; clone_size: few; d_call: -; v_call: TRBV7-2; cdr3_aa: CASSFASLPYEQYF; cdr3_nt: TGTGCCAGCAGCTTTGCTAGCCTCCCCTACGAGCAGTACTTC
j_call: TRBJ2-7; clone_size: -; d_call: TRBD2; v_call: TRBV7-2; cdr3_aa: CASSLVAGGYEQYF; cdr3_nt: TGTGCCAGCAGCTTAGTAGCGGGAGGCTACGAGCAGTACTTC
j_call: TRBJ2-1; clone_size: -; d_call: TRBD2; v_call: TRBV11-2; cdr3_aa: CASSFGASGGNEQFF; cdr3_nt: TGTGCCAGCAGCTTTGGGGCTAGCGGGGGCAATGAGCAGTTCTTC
j_call: TRBJ1-2; clone_size: -; d_call: -; v_call: TRBV21-1; cdr3_aa: CASSPRQDESYTF; cdr3_nt: TGTGCCAGCAGCCCCCGACAGGACGAGAGCTACACCTTC
j_call: TRBJ2-7; clone_size: -; d_call: -; v_call: TRBV18; cdr3_aa: CASSPGSFGEQYF; cdr3_nt: TGTGCCAGCTCACCAGGGTCTTTCGGGGAGCAGTACTTC
j_call: TRBJ1-1; clone_size: -; d_call: -; v_call: TRBV4-2; cdr3_aa: CASSQETSGVTEAFF; cdr3_nt: TGTGCCAGCAGCCAAGAGACCTCCGGAGTCACTGAAGCTTTCTTT
j_call: TRBJ2-3; clone_size: -; d_call: TRBD2; v_call: TRBV2; cdr3_aa: CASSGISGESTDTRYF; cdr3_nt: TGTGCCAGCAGTGGTATTAGCGGGGAAAGCACAGATACGCGGTATTTT
j_call: TRBJ2-1; clone_size: once; d_call: TRBD1; v_call: TRBV15; cdr3_aa: CATSTDRDYYNEQFF; cdr3_nt: TGTGCCACCAGCACAGACAGGGATTACTACAATGAGCAGTTCTTC
j_call: TRBJ1-1; clone_size: -; d_call: -; v_call: TRBV6-1; cdr3_aa: CASSEQQLNTEAFF; cdr3_nt: TGTGCCAGCAGTGAACAACAGCTGAACACTGAAGCTTTCTTT
j_call: TRBJ2-2; clone_size: -; d_call: TRBD1; v_call: TRBV6-5; cdr3_aa: CASSYAGTGVTGELFF; cdr3_nt: TGTGCCAGCAGTTACGCTGGGACAGGGGTCACCGGGGAGCTGTTTTTT
j_call: TRBJ2-7; clone_size: -; d_call: TRBD1; v_call: TRBV20-1; cdr3_aa: CSARPVTQGEAYEQYF; cdr3_nt: TGCAGTGCTAGACCCGTTACACAGGGGGAAGCCTACGAGCAGTACTTC
j_call: TRBJ1-5; clone_size: few; d_call: -; v_call: TRBV4-3; cdr3_aa: CASSQDRSSNQPQHF; cdr3_nt: TGCGCCAGCAGCCAAGACAGGTCCAGCAATCAGCCCCAGCATTTT
j_call: TRBJ1-4; clone_size: -; d_call: -; v_call: TRBV6-1; cdr3_aa: CASSGLLLFF; cdr3_nt: TGTGCCAGCAGTGGATTGCTACTGTTTTTT
j_call: TRBJ2-3; clone_size: -; d_call: -; v_call: TRBV12-3/TRBV12-4; cdr3_aa: CASSFYGGNGITDTQYF; cdr3_nt: TGTGCCAGCAGTTTTTATGGGGGGAATGGAATCACAGATACGCAGTATTTT
j_call: TRBJ2-1; clone_size: -; d_call: TRBD2; v_call: TRBV7-8; cdr3_aa: CASSLQLAGLNEQFF; cdr3_nt: TGTGCCAGCAGCTTACAACTAGCGGGGTTAAATGAGCAGTTCTTC
j_call: TRBJ2-1; clone_size: -; d_call: -; v_call: TRBV27; cdr3_aa: CASSFDQGLWDEQFF; cdr3_nt: TGTGCCAGCAGTTTCGACCAGGGCCTATGGGATGAGCAGTTCTTC
j_call: TRBJ1-5; clone_size: -; d_call: TRBD1; v_call: TRBV20-1; cdr3_aa: CSAPTGGISPQHF; cdr3_nt: TGCAGTGCCCCCACAGGGGGAATCAGCCCCCAGCATTTT
j_call: TRBJ2-5; clone_size: few; d_call: TRBD2; v_call: TRBV27; cdr3_aa: CASRGLSQETQYF; cdr3_nt: TGTGCCAGCAGGGGACTATCACAAGAGACCCAGTACTTC
j_call: TRBJ2-4; clone_size: few; d_call: TRBD2; v_call: TRBV4-2; cdr3_aa: CASSQEASGGASVQYF; cdr3_nt: TGTGCCAGCAGCCAAGAGGCTAGCGGGGGGGCCTCAGTTCAGTACTTC
j_call: TRBJ1-4; clone_size: -; d_call: -; v_call: TRBV20-1; cdr3_aa: CSASLQGQLKGKLFF; cdr3_nt: TGCAGTGCTAGCCTACAAGGCCAACTCAAGGGAAAACTGTTTTTT
j_call: TRBJ1-1; clone_size: -; d_call: -; v_call: TRBV12-3/TRBV12-4; cdr3_aa: CASSFYEGTEAFF; cdr3_nt: TGTGCCAGCAGTTTCTACGAAGGCACTGAAGCTTTCTTT
j_call: TRBJ2-7; clone_size: -; d_call: -; v_call: TRBV20-1; cdr3_aa: CSAGGDRRSYEQYF; cdr3_nt: TGCAGTGCGGGGGGGGACAGGAGGTCCTACGAGCAGTACTTC
j_call: TRBJ2-1; clone_size: -; d_call: -; v_call: TRBV7-3; cdr3_aa: CASSLTPEGGRQFF; cdr3_nt: TGTGCCAGCAGCCTTACGCCCGAGGGAGGAAGGCAGTTCTTC
j_call: TRBJ2-4; clone_size: few; d_call: -; v_call: TRBV28; cdr3_aa: CASSSGANAKNIQYF; cdr3_nt: TGTGCCAGCAGTTCTGGGGCGAACGCCAAAAACATTCAGTACTTC
j_call: TRBJ2-1; clone_size: -; d_call: -; v_call: TRBV29-1; cdr3_aa: CSVTGPYNEQFF; cdr3_nt: TGCAGCGTGACCGGGCCTTACAATGAGCAGTTCTTC
j_call: TRBJ2-3; clone_size: -; d_call: TRBD2; v_call: TRBV20-1; cdr3_aa: CSARFASGGLGETQYF; cdr3_nt: TGCAGTGCTAGATTCGCTAGCGGGGGGCTTGGTGAGACGCAGTATTTT
j_call: TRBJ2-3; clone_size: few; d_call: -; v_call: TRBV7-9; cdr3_aa: CASSSKDSPDTQYF; cdr3_nt: TGTGCCAGCAGCTCGAAAGACAGCCCCGATACGCAGTATTTT
j_call: TRBJ2-7; clone_size: -; d_call: -; v_call: TRBV12-3/TRBV12-4; cdr3_aa: CASSPLAGLAYEQYF; cdr3_nt: TGTGCCAGCAGTCCCCTGGCGGGGTTAGCCTACGAGCAGTACTTC
j_call: TRBJ2-1; clone_size: -; d_call: -; v_call: TRBV20-1; cdr3_aa: CSARDLQGRPYKEQFF; cdr3_nt: TGCAGTGCTAGAGATCTCCAGGGTCGGCCTTACAAGGAGCAGTTCTTC
j_call: TRBJ1-5; clone_size: -; d_call: TRBD1; v_call: TRBV20-1; cdr3_aa: CSAPEVTGGLQPQHF; cdr3_nt: TGCAGTGCTCCTGAAGTGACAGGGGGCCTGCAGCCCCAGCATTTT
j_call: TRBJ1-2; clone_size: -; d_call: -; v_call: TRBV20-1; cdr3_aa: CSARDLGTAVIYGYTF; cdr3_nt: TGCAGTGCTAGAGACCTCGGGACGGCTGTCATTTATGGCTACACCTTC
j_call: TRBJ2-1; clone_size: -; d_call: TRBD2; v_call: TRBV4-3; cdr3_aa: CASSQDSGLSTSGLDEQFF; cdr3_nt: TGCGCCAGCAGCCAAGATAGTGGGCTTTCAACTAGCGGGCTAGATGAGCAGTTCTTC
j_call: TRBJ2-7; clone_size: -; d_call: -; v_call: TRBV7-9; cdr3_aa: CASSFTAGSYEQYF; cdr3_nt: TGTGCCAGCAGCTTTACCGCAGGGTCCTACGAGCAGTACTTC